This T cell receptor beta chain was sequenced for a study of blood T cells in healthy people across ages. Findings and caveats of the study: Older age coincided with a roughly linear decline in TCR beta diversity per million T cells.

Each donor's blood draw was around 9.2 milliliters of peripheral blood. The CDR3 runs 15 residues. CDR1 is SGHVS and CDR2 is FQNEAQ in the germline V gene. With 5 bases removed from V and 1 base from J, the gap between germline ends came to 12 bases. Primers used in a second PCR of roughly 6 to 12 cycles were a sample-barcoded 5' primer and a J-beta primer mix. TCRdb reprocessed the 5' RACE reads via MiXCR and lists one record per CDR3 protein. Here the sample spans 650,000 to 800,000 distinct CDR3 sequences, roughly 44% being singletons. A remark on this clonotype: The antigen is not known. It may be a read error: a sequence one base away is much more abundant. Because it lacks the conserved phenylalanine or tryptophan at the end, this CDR3 is likely a read error.

Material: blood. The chain couples TRBV7-8 to TRBJ2-1; D remains ambiguous. The source is a man between 60 and 75 years old in good health. The CDR3 DNA sequence: TGTGCCAGCAGCCCGAGCGAGTTATCCTACAATGAGCAGTTCTTA. Its protein is CASSPSELSYNEQFL.